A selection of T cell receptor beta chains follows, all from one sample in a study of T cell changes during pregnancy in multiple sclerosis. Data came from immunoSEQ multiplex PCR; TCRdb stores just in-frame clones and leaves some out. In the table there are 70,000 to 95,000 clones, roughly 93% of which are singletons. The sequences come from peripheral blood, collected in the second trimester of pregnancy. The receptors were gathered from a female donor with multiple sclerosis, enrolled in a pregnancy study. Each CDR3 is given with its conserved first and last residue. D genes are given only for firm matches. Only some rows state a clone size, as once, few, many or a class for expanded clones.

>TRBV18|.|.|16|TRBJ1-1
CASRRGTTFMNTEAFF
TGTGCCAGCAGACGTGGGACAACTTTCATGAACACTGAAGCTTTCTTT
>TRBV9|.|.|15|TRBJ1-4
CASSVSPGVQEKLFF
TGTGCCAGCAGCGTATCTCCAGGGGTGCAGGAAAAACTGTTTTTT
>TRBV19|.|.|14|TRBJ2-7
CASRDGGARDEQYF
TGTGCCTCGAGGGATGGGGGGGCGCGAGACGAGCAGTACTTC
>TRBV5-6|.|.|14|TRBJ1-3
CASSFGSSGNTIYF
TGTGCCAGCAGCTTTGGCAGCTCTGGAAACACCATATATTTT
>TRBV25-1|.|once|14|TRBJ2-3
CASSERRGPDTQYF
TGTGCCAGCAGTGAACGCAGGGGCCCGGATACGCAGTATTTT
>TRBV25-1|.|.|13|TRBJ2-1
CASSTSSNDEQFF
TGTGCCAGCAGTACCTCTAGCAACGATGAGCAGTTCTTC
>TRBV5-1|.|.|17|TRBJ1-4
CASSLGGGRSLNEKLFF
TGCGCCAGCAGCTTGGGTGGAGGGCGTTCCCTTAATGAAAAACTGTTTTTT
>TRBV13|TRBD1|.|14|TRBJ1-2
CASSSGQGMGGYTF
TGTGCCAGCAGCTCCGGACAGGGTATGGGTGGCTACACCTTC
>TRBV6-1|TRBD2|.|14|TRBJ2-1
CASTRGDYPSEQFF
TGTGCCAGCACTCGAGGGGACTACCCCTCTGAGCAGTTCTTC
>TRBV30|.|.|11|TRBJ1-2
CAWKLNYGYTF
TGTGCCTGGAAACTCAACTATGGCTACACCTTC
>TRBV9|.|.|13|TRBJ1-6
CASSVGQGSPLHF
TGTGCCAGCAGCGTAGGGCAGGGTTCACCCCTCCACTTT
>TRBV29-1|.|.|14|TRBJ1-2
CSVELGVFPYGYTF
TGCAGCGTTGAATTAGGGGTTTTTCCTTATGGCTACACCTTC
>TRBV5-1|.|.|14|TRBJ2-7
CASSGMDNSYEQYF
TGCGCCAGCAGCGGTATGGACAACTCCTACGAGCAGTACTTC
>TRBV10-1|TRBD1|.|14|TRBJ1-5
CASRVRGALGAQHF
TGCGCCAGCAGGGTCAGGGGGGCTCTGGGGGCCCAGCATTTT
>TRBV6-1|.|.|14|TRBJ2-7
CASTKGQAGYEQYF
TGTGCCAGCACCAAGGGGCAGGCCGGCTACGAGCAGTACTTC
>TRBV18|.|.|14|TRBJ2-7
CASSDRDTGNEQYF
TGTGCCAGCTCAGATCGGGACACAGGAAACGAGCAGTACTTC
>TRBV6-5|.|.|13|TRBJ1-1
CASSSPPGSEAFF
TGTGCCAGCAGTTCCCCCCCAGGGTCTGAAGCTTTCTTT
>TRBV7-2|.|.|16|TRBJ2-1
CASSLTGQGSFHEQFF
TGTGCCAGCAGCTTGACCGGGCAGGGTAGTTTCCATGAGCAGTTCTTC
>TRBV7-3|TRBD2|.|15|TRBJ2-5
CASSFGLAGKETQYF
TGTGCCAGCAGCTTCGGACTAGCGGGGAAAGAGACCCAGTACTTC
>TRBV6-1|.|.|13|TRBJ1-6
CASSEVGNSPLHF
TGTGCCAGCAGTGAAGTCGGGAATTCACCCCTCCACTTT
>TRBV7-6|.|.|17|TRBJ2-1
CASSLEGFGGAYNEQFF
TGTGCCAGCAGCTTAGAGGGCTTTGGCGGGGCCTACAATGAGCAGTTCTTC
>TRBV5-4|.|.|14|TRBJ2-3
CASSFRRGTDTQYF
TGTGCCAGCAGCTTCAGAAGGGGAACAGATACGCAGTATTTT
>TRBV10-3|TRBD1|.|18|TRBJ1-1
CAISESSGRGPMETEAFF
TGTGCCATCAGTGAGTCAAGCGGAAGGGGGCCTATGGAGACTGAAGCTTTCTTT
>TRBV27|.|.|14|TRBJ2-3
CASTFTGSGDTQYF
TGTGCCAGCACCTTTACAGGGTCTGGAGATACGCAGTATTTT
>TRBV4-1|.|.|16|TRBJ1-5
CASSQGGVRANQPQHF
TGCGCCAGCAGCCAAGGCGGGGTACGGGCGAATCAGCCCCAGCATTTT
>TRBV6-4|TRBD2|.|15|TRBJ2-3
CASSDGGGSTDTQYF
TGTGCCAGCAGTGATGGCGGGGGGAGCACAGATACGCAGTATTTT
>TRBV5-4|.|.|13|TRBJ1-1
CASSYLGDTEAFF
TGTGCCAGCAGCTACCTAGGGGACACTGAAGCTTTCTTT
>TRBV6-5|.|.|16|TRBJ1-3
CASSYAGPGGGNTIYF
TGTGCCAGCAGTTACGCAGGACCGGGGGGTGGAAACACCATATATTTT
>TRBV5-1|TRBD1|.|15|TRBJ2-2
CASSSGTGGTGELFF
TGCGCCAGCAGCTCCGGGACAGGGGGCACCGGGGAGCTGTTTTTT
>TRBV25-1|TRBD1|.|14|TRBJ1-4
CASSETGPNEKLFF
TGTGCCAGCAGTGAGACAGGGCCTAATGAAAAACTGTTTTTT
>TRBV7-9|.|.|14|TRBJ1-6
CAISWEGISSPLHF
TGTGCCATTTCGTGGGAGGGGATTAGTTCACCCCTCCACTTT
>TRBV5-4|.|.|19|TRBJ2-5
CASSPRLRGGPGGGETQYF
TGTGCCAGCAGCCCGCGGTTGCGGGGGGGCCCAGGGGGCGGGGAGACCCAGTACTTC
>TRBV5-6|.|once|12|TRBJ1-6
CASSYQSSPLHF
TGTGCCAGCAGCTATCAATCTTCACCCCTCCACTTT
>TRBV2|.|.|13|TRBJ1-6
CASSPTGSPALHF
TGTGCCAGCAGTCCGACAGGTTCTCCCGCCCTCCACTTT
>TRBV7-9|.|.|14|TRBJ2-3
CASSFGTSTDTQYF
TGTGCCAGCAGCTTCGGGACTAGCACAGATACGCAGTATTTT
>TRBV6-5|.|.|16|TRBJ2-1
CASSYSMRASLNEQFF
TGTGCCAGCAGTTACTCGATGAGGGCCTCTTTGAATGAGCAGTTCTTC
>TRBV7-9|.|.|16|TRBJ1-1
CASSLMRPSGGTEAFF
TGTGCCAGCAGCTTAATGAGGCCTAGTGGTGGGACTGAAGCTTTCTTT
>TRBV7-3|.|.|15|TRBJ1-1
CASSLTAGGNTEAFF
TGTGCCAGCAGCTTAACGGCCGGCGGGAACACTGAAGCTTTCTTT
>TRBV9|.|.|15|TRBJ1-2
CASSVDLSGTDGYTF
TGTGCCAGCAGCGTAGACCTTTCCGGGACTGATGGCTACACCTTC
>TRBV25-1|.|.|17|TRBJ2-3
CASSEYGGMWSTDTQYF
TGTGCCAGCAGTGAATATGGGGGGATGTGGAGCACAGATACGCAGTATTTT
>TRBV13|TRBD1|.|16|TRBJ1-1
CASSTRTGDLNTEAFF
TGTGCCAGCAGCACGAGGACAGGGGACTTGAACACTGAAGCTTTCTTT
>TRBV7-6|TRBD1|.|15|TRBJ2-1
CASSLWSTGVNEQFF
TGTGCCAGCAGCTTATGGAGCACAGGGGTGAATGAGCAGTTCTTC
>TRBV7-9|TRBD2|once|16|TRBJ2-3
CASSLQLAGASDTQYF
TGTGCCAGCAGCTTACAGCTAGCGGGGGCATCAGATACGCAGTATTTT
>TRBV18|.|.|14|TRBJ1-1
CASSPPSGYTEAFF
TGTGCCAGCTCACCACCATCGGGATACACTGAAGCTTTCTTT
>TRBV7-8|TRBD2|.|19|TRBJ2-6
CASSLGGRGFLSGANVLTF
TGTGCCAGCAGCTTAGGAGGGAGGGGTTTCCTCTCTGGGGCCAACGTCCTGACTTTC
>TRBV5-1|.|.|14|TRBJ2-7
CASSLGDKVREQYF
TGCGCCAGCAGCTTGGGGGACAAAGTGCGCGAGCAGTACTTC